Below, one T cell receptor beta chain is given with its context. This clone appeared once. Its antigen remains unidentified. No quality values exist for individual bases; no much larger clone is one base distant. The sample originates from a study of cytomegalovirus exposure and HLA in healthy donors (dated by TCRdb to between 2016 and 2019). Describing the broader study: According to a later analysis, the 110 or so validation repertoires were produced on the same platform as the roughly 600 repertoires of the first cohort. To predict cytomegalovirus infection status, the study combined high-throughput TCR immunosequencing, statistical association of individual TCRs with disease status, and machine learning. The study aimed to test whether signatures of past pathogen exposure could be identified by cataloging public T cell receptors. Besides the first cohort of hundreds of subjects, a separate validation cohort made up of about 120 different subjects was used. Findings and caveats that apply to the study as a whole: In both the original and validation cohorts, the classifier was reported to diagnose cytomegalovirus status with high specificity and sensitivity. In vitro tests confirmed that a few of the cytomegalovirus-associated TCR beta chains recognize cytomegalovirus antigens. Of the cluster scores, roughly 93% were above 0 in a later analysis, which found that TCRs clustered in the first cohort also tended to co-occur in the approximately 130 validation repertoires. In the study, roughly 160 TCR beta chains were listed as associated with cytomegalovirus. According to the authors, the approach could potentially be generalized to other disease states and immunological phenotypes. The validation cohort had no HLA typing available for a later analysis, so co-occurrence within that cohort was assessed over all 120 or so repertoires. Across donors, most TCR sequences were observed very rarely, whereas some public TCRs were present in many individuals.

Germline trimming: 5 bases from V, 3 bases from J; junction bases outside gene matches: 15. CDR1 and CDR2, per the germline V gene (reference sequence), are LNHNV and YYDKDF. The CDR3, cysteine through phenylalanine, is 17 amino acids long. The read is trimmed to its CDR3 DNA, 51 bases read in frame from base 1. Donors formed part of the validation cohort, which comprised about 130 subjects and was distinct from the first cohort of fewer than 750 subjects. Libraries were constructed by the immunoSEQ multiplex PCR assay. For the original study's pipeline: To diagnose cytomegalovirus status from the catalog of TCR beta chain sequences, a statistical classification framework was built. The source is immuneACCESS, and TCRdb retained only in-frame sequences with V and J called. Part of the clones is not carried over; for the studies checked, unresolved V genes explain less than half of this, and the remainder is unexplained. The V and J calls and clone size were taken over from that table, and D and trimming were inferred from the DNA. The sample has about 340,000 clones on record, about nine tenths of them singletons. The top ten hold 0.7% to 0.85% of the sample.

The sample was PBMCs. This receptor was taken from a woman younger than 30 in good health and CMV-seronegative. The sequence links TRBV15 to TRBJ2-7, and 8 bases in between align with TRBD2. At the DNA level, the sequence is TGTGCCACCAGCGCCCGGGGGGGCAGGGTTTTTAGCTACGAGCAGTACTTC. Translated, this gives CATSARGGRVFSYEQYF.